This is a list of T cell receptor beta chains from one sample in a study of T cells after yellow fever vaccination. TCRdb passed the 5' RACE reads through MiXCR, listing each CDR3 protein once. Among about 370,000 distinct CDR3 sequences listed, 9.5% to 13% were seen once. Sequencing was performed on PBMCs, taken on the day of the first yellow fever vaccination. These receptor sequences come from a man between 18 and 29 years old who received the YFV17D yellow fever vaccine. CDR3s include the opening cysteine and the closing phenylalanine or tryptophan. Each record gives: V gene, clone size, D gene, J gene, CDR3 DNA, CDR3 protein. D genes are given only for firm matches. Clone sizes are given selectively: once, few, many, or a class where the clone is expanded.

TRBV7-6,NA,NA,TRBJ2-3,TGTGCCAGCGGGGGGGCCGGCACAGATACGCAGTATTTT,CASGGAGTDTQYF
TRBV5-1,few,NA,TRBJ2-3,TGCGCCAGCACCGTGGGACAAGACACAGATACGCAGTATTTT,CASTVGQDTDTQYF
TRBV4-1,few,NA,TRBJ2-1,TGCGCCAGCAGCCAAGATCGGTGGGGTACTGAGCAGTTCTTC,CASSQDRWGTEQFF
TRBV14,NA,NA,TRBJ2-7,TGTGCCAGCAGCAACAGGGTAACCTACGAGCAGTACTTC,CASSNRVTYEQYF
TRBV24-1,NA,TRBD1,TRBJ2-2,TGTGCCACCAGTGACCGGGACAGGCCGACCGGGGAGCTGTTTTTT,CATSDRDRPTGELFF
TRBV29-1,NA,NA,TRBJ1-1,TGCAGCGGAACGGCGAACACTGAAGCTTTCTTT,CSGTANTEAFF
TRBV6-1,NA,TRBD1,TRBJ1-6,TGTGCCAGCAGTACAGGGGTAGGTTCACCCCTCCACTTT,CASSTGVGSPLHF
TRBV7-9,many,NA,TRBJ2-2,TGTGCCAGCAGCTTAAGGACCGCGAACACCGGGGAGCTGTTTTTT,CASSLRTANTGELFF
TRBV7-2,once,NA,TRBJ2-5,TGTGCCAGCAGCTTAGCGCCGACGGGGGAGACCCAGTACTTC,CASSLAPTGETQYF
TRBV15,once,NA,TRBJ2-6,TGTGCCACCAGCAGAACTGGGGCCAACGTCCTGACTTTC,CATSRTGANVLTF
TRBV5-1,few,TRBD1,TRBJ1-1,TGCGCCAGCAGCTTGAAGGGGGCAGAGACTGAAGCTTTCTTT,CASSLKGAETEAFF
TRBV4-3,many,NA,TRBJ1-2,TGCGCCAGCAGCCAGTCCCGGGGTCCTTATGGCTACACCTTC,CASSQSRGPYGYTF
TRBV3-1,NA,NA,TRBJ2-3,TGTGCCAGCAGCCAACGACGTAATACGCATTATTTT,CASSQRRNTHYF
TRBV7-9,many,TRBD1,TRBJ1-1,TGTGCCAGCAGTCATGACAGGGTAACTGAAGCTTTCTTT,CASSHDRVTEAFF
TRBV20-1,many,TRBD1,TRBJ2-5,TGCAGTGCTTCTCGGGACAGCCAAGAGACCCAGTACTTC,CSASRDSQETQYF
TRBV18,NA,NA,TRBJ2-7,TGTGCCAGCTCACTTTCGATGGGACGGGAGTACGAGCAGTACTTC,CASSLSMGREYEQYF
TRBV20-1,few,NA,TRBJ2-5,TGCAGTGCTAGACCCCTACGGGGGCAAGAGACCCAGTACTTC,CSARPLRGQETQYF
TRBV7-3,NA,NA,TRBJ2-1,TGTGCCAGCAGCTTCCGGTCGGCCCCCTACAATGAGCAGTTCTTC,CASSFRSAPYNEQFF
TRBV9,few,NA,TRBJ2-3,TGTGCCAGCAGCCTAGAACTAGACCCGCCAGATACGCAGTATTTT,CASSLELDPPDTQYF
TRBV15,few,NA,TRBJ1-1,TGTGCCACCAAGTTCCGGCAGGGAGGTAATACTGAAGCTTTCTTT,CATKFRQGGNTEAFF
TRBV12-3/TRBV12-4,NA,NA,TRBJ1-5,TGTGCCAGCAGTTCAGCGCGGAGGGCCGAACCCCAGCATTTT,CASSSARRAEPQHF
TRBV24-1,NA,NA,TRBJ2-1,TGTGCCACCAGTGATTTGCCCGAAAGGGGGAATGAGCAGTTCTTC,CATSDLPERGNEQFF
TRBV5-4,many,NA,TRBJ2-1,TGTGCCAGCAGCTTGGATCCGGGGACTTCCTACAATGAGCAGTTCTTC,CASSLDPGTSYNEQFF
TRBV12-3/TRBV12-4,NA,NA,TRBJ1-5,TGTGCCAGCAGTTCCTACTTCCCCCCTAATCAGCCCCAGCATTTT,CASSSYFPPNQPQHF
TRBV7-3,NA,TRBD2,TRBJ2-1,TGTGCCAGCAGCAGGGGCGGGGGGACCTACAATGAGCAGTTCTTC,CASSRGGGTYNEQFF
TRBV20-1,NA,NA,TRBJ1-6,TGCAGTGCCAAGAGCTCCTATAATTCACCCCTCCACTTT,CSAKSSYNSPLHF
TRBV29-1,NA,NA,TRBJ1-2,TGCAGCGTTGTATTGGATGGCTACACCTTC,CSVVLDGYTF
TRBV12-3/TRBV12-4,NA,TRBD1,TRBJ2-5,TGTGCCAGCAGTTTAAAGACAGGGGTGGAGACCCAGTACTTC,CASSLKTGVETQYF
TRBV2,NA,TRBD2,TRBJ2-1,TGTGCCAGCAGTGAAGCGCTAGCGGGGGGCAATGAGCAGTTCTTC,CASSEALAGGNEQFF
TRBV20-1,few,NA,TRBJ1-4,TGCAGTGCTAGAGCCTCCATTTCGACCACAAAGGGAGCAACTAATGAAAAACTGTTTTTT,CSARASISTTKGATNEKLFF
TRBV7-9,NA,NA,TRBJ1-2,TGTGCCAGCAGCCTAATAACCATCTATGGCTACACCTTC,CASSLITIYGYTF
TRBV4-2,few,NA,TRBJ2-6,TGTGCCAGCAGCTCCCAGACAGCCTCTGGGGCCAACGTCCTGACTTTC,CASSSQTASGANVLTF
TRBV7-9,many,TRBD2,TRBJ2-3,TGTGCCAGCAGCAGGGACTACACAGATACGCAGTATTTT,CASSRDYTDTQYF
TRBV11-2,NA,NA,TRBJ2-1,TGTGCCAGCAGCTTACCCGGATGGTGGGGCTCCTACAATGAGCAGTTCTTC,CASSLPGWWGSYNEQFF
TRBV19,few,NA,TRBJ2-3,TGTGCCAGGCGAGAAGCGCAGTATTTT,CARREAQYF
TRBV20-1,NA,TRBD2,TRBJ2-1,TGCAGTGCTTCAGCGGGGGTCTCCTACAATGAGCAGTTCTTC,CSASAGVSYNEQFF
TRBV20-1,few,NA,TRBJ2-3,TGCAGTGCGAGGAGGTGGGATACGCAGTATTTT,CSARRWDTQYF
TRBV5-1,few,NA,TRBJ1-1,TGCGCCAGCAGTTTGAGGCCAGACCAAATGAACACTGAAGCTTTCTTT,CASSLRPDQMNTEAFF
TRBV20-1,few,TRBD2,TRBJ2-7,TGCAGTGCTAGAGTACTAGCGGGGGGGGAGCAGTACTTC,CSARVLAGGEQYF
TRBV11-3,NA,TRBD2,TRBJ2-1,TGTGCCAGCAGCTTCGGGACTAGCGACAGTGAGCAGTTCTTC,CASSFGTSDSEQFF
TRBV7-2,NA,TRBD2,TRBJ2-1,TGTGCCAGCAGCTTAGGCGCGGGGGGAGGATTCAATGAGCAGTTCTTC,CASSLGAGGGFNEQFF
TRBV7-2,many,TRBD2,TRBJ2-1,TGTGCCAGCAGCTTATCAGCTAGCGGCTACAATGAGCAGTTCTTC,CASSLSASGYNEQFF
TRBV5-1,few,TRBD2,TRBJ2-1,TGCGCCAGCAGCTATCGACTAGCGGATAATGAGCAGTTCTTC,CASSYRLADNEQFF
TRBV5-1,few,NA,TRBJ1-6,TGCGCCAGCAGCTCCGCCGGGACCTTAACCAGCTCCTATAATTCACCCCTCCACTTT,CASSSAGTLTSSYNSPLHF
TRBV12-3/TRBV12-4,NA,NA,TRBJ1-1,TGTGCCAGCAGTGGACGAGGCCACACTGAAGCTTTCTTT,CASSGRGHTEAFF
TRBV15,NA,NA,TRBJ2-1,TGTGCCACCAGCAGAGATCGGGTATACAATGAGCAGTTCTTC,CATSRDRVYNEQFF
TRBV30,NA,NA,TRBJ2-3,TGTGCCTGGAGTAAGGGACTTGGGGCAGATACGCAGTATTTT,CAWSKGLGADTQYF
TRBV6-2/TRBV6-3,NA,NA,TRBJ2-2,TGTGCCAGCAAGAGACAGGAGCGGGAAACCGGGGAGCTGTTTTTT,CASKRQERETGELFF
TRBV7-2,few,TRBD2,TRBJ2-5,TGTGCCAGCAGCATTCCGGGACTACAAGAGACCCAGTACTTC,CASSIPGLQETQYF
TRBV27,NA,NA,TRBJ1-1,TGTGCCAGCAGTTGGGTAGAGAACACTGAAGCTTTCTTT,CASSWVENTEAFF
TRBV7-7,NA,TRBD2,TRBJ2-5,TGTGCCAGCAGCTTCGGTGTAGCGGGGGAAGAGACCCAGTACTTC,CASSFGVAGEETQYF
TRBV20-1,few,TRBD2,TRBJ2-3,TGCAGTGCTTTAGCGGGGGTGGGCACAGATACGCAGTATTTT,CSALAGVGTDTQYF